The 12 T cell receptor beta chains below all came from one sample that was sequenced in a study of T cells in Graves' hyperthyroidism and ophthalmopathy. RNA transcripts were the template for amplifying TCR beta CDR3 regions. The HTBI primer set drove a first-round RT-PCR of the TCR CDR3. TCRdb processed the multiplex PCR reads anew with MiXCR; each CDR3 protein has one entry. This sample carries 550,000 to 850,000 distinct CDR3 sequences, 18% of them seen once, and the ten largest clones take approximately 15%. Source material: blood. These TCRs come from a woman in her fifties or sixties with Graves' hyperthyroidism that later progressed to Graves' ophthalmopathy.

The V gene is TRBV12-3 or TRBV12-4, the J gene TRBJ1-4; D call uncertain. The CDR3 totals 16 residues. With 7 bases removed from V and 7 bases from J, the gap between germline ends came to 22 bases. Here the CDR3 reads CASTSLPGFSAEKLFF. CDR3 bases: TGTGCCAGCACCTCTCTTCCCGGATTCAGCGCTGAAAAACTGTTTTTT.

This clonotype was seen ten or more times. The gene calls are TRBV7-9 and TRBJ2-3, with D perhaps given as TRBD1 or TRBD2 (5 bases each). Germline CDR1 is SEHNR and CDR2 is FQNEAQ (reference sequence). The CDR3 extends over 17 amino acids. V shed 2 bases and J shed 5 bases, with 20 bases lying between them. Here the CDR3 DNA reads TGTGCCAGCAGCTTACCCGAGGCTTGGGGACGAGGAGATACGCAGTATTTT. Amino acids: CASSLPEAWGRGDTQYF.

This clonotype was observed many times. The rearrangement links TRBV27 to TRBJ2-3, with TRBD2 matching 11 bases. CDR1 and CDR2 from the germline V gene are MNHEY and SMNVEV (reference sequence). With V trimmed by 6 bases and J by 3 bases, 11 bases remained unmatched. The CDR3 is 17 residues long. CDR3 loop: CASSKSATSGATDTQYF. Here the CDR3 DNA reads TGTGCCAGCAGCAAATCCGCGACTAGCGGGGCAACAGATACGCAGTATTTT.

The V gene is TRBV7-8, the J gene TRBJ1-1; a weak D match, TRBD1 (5 bases). From germline, CDR1 is SGHVS and CDR2 FQNEAQ. CDR3 length: 14 residues. V lost 5 bases and J 1 base, leaving 11 bases between the germline ends. CDR3 coding DNA: TGTGCCAGCAGCCGGGGGAGTACGAACACTGAAGCTTTCTTT. It encodes CASSRGSTNTEAFF.

This clonotype was recorded many times. The chain combines TRBV11-2 with TRBJ2-3; 14 bases agree with TRBD2. This CDR3 comprises 16 residues. CDR1 SGHAT and CDR2 FQNNGV come from the germline V gene. V was pared by 5 bases and J by 4 bases, with 5 bases of the junction left unmatched. The CDR3 reads CASSARLAGGSDTQYF. In DNA form, the CDR3 reads TGTGCCAGCAGCGCGAGACTAGCGGGGGGGTCAGATACGCAGTATTTT.

This clonotype was counted between two and nine times. The chain joins TRBV19 to TRBJ1-5, with TRBD1 as a possible D gene (6 bases). The CDR3 runs 13 residues. From germline, CDR1 is LNHDA and CDR2 SQIVND (reference sequence). V dropped 6 bases and J dropped 7 bases, with 13 bases sitting between them. The CDR3 coding sequence is TGTGCCAGTAGGAACAGGGATCTACAGCCCCAGCATTTT. Translation gives CASRNRDLQPQHF.

This clonotype was seen many times. The CDR3 loop is CASRRQGRGTGELFF. CDR3 nucleotides: TGTGCCAGCAGAAGACAGGGTCGTGGAACCGGGGAGCTGTTTTTT. J is TRBJ2-2 and V is TRBV6-1; 7 positions match TRBD1. This CDR3 has 15 amino acids. With 6 bases clipped from V and 5 bases from J, the junction kept 9 bases outside the gene matches. The germline V gene has CDR1 MNHNS and CDR2 SASEGT.

The sample holds a few counts of this clonotype. The chain combines TRBV20-1 with TRBJ1-1, with 8 bases matching TRBD1. Trimming at V came to 0 bases and at J to 4 bases, leaving 13 bases not matched to a gene. The CDR3 length is 17 residues. Germline V CDR1 and CDR2: DFQATT, SNEGSKA (reference sequence). The CDR3 DNA reads TGCAGTGCTAGAGACACCGGGGGTGGACAGGGTTTCACTGAAGCTTTCTTT. Translated, it gives CSARDTGGGQGFTEAFF.

There are many counts of this clonotype. V is TRBV20-1 and J is TRBJ1-2; D gene unclear. The V and J ends lost 7 bases and 4 bases respectively, with 16 bases between them. The germline V gene has CDR1 DFQATT and CDR2 SNEGSKA (reference sequence). The CDR3 runs to 13 residues. CDR3 DNA: TGCAGTGTTAAGGGAGGGTTGGTCTATGGCTACACCTTC. It encodes CSVKGGLVYGYTF.

Details on this clonotype: Being one base from a much bigger clone, this may be a read error. The chain uses TRBV7-6 and TRBJ2-1, with 10 positions matching TRBD2. The CDR3 loop spans 15 amino acids. The germline V gene encodes CDR1 SGHVS and CDR2 FNYEAQ. J lost 3 bases, V lost 5 bases, and 4 bases had no gene match. DNA for the CDR3: TGTGCCAGCAGCCCTCTAGCGGGGGTCTACAATGAGCAGTTCTTC. Translation gives CASSPLAGVYNEQFF. The full variable domain, its missing parts supplied by reference TRBV7-6 and TRBJ2-1, is GAGVSQSPRYKVTKRGQDVALRCDPISGHVSLYWYRQALGQGPEFLTYFNYEAQQDKSGLPNDRFSAERPEGSISTLTIQRTEQRDSAMYRCASSPLAGVYNEQFFGPGTRLTVL.

This clonotype was seen more than once but under ten times. V and J are TRBV12-3 or TRBV12-4 and TRBJ2-2; no definite D call. The CDR3 is made up of 15 amino acids. Trimming left V 2 bases short and J 4 bases short, with 11 bases between. For the CDR3, the DNA is TGTGCCAGCAGTTTAACCGGGCAAGGCACCGGGGAGCTGTTTTTT. It translates to CASSLTGQGTGELFF.

The CDR3 bases are TGTGCCAGCAGCTTGATAATGGACTCAGATAATGAAAAACTGTTTTTT. It translates to CASSLIMDSDNEKLFF. The chain couples TRBV5-6 to TRBJ1-4; D gene ambiguous. Germline CDR1 is SGHDT and CDR2 is YYEEEE. V lost 1 base and J 4 bases, leaving 14 bases between the germline ends. This CDR3 contains 16 residues.